Below, one TCR beta chain is given with its context. As yet, its antigen is unknown. The sample is drawn from a study of CD8 T cells in ankylosing spondylitis. Whole-study results and caveats: Matched ankylosing spondylitis synovial fluid reportedly showed significant enrichment of disease-linked clones. The study identified a TCR beta motif of under ten highly homologous variants that appeared characteristic of ankylosing spondylitis blood.

Trimming cost V 7 bases and J 5 bases, with 11 bases left between them. CDR3 size: 12 residues. The V gene's germline CDR1 is LGHDT and CDR2 YNNKEL (reference sequence). Each TCR beta library was made by quantitative 5'-RACE that incorporated molecular barcodes. TCRdb re-analysed the 5' RACE reads in MiXCR, keeping a single row per CDR3 protein. This sample yields around 890,000 distinct CDR3 sequences, of which about 10% are seen a single time; roughly 0.51% belongs to the top ten. This sequence joins TRBV3-1 and TRBJ1-2, with TRBD1 as a possible D gene (5 bases). This receptor was identified in a male donor with ankylosing spondylitis. What was sequenced was blood, either unsorted or a sorted T cell fraction (not recorded which). CDR3 sequence (DNA): TGTGCCAGCACCGGGACCGAGTATGGCTACACCTTC. Translation gives CASTGTEYGYTF. The full variable domain, its missing parts supplied by reference TRBV3-1 and TRBJ1-2, is DTAVSQTPKYLVTQMGNDKSIKCEQNLGHDTMYWYKQDSKKFLKIMFSYNNKELIINETVPNRFSPKSPDKAHLNLHINSLELGDSAVYFCASTGTEYGYTFGSGTRLTVV.